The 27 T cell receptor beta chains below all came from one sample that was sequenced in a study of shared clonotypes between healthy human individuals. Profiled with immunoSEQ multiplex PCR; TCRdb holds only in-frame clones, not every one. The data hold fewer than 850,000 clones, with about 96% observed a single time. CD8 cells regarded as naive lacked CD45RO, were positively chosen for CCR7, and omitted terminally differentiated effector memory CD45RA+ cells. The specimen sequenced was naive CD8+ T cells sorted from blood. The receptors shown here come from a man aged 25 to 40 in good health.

Written as DNA, the CDR3 is TGTGCAAGTCGCTTAGCGAGGCCTAGCCCACACAATACGCAGTATTTT. Residues: CASRLARPSPHNTQYF. V is TRBV12-2 and J is TRBJ2-3; the table calls TRBD2, which could not be checked here. TRBV12-2 is an annotated pseudogene. The length of the CDR3 is 16 residues.

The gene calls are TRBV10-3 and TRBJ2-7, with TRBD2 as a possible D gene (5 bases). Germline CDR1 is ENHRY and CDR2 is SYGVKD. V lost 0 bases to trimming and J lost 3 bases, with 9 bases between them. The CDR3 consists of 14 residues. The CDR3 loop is CAISESRAVYEQYF. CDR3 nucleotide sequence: TGTGCCATCAGTGAGTCGAGGGCAGTCTACGAGCAGTACTTC.

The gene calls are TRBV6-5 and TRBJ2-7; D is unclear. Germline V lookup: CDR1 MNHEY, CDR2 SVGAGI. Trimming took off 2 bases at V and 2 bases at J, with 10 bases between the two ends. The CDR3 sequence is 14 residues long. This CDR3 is CASSYDSLAYEQYF. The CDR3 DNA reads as TGTGCCAGCAGTTACGATAGCCTTGCCTACGAGCAGTACTTC.

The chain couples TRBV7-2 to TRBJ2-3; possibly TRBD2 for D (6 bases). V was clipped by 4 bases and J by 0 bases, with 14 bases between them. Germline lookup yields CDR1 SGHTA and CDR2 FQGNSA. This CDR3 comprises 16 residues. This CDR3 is CASSYGLSHSTDTQYF. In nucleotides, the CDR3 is TGTGCCAGCAGCTACGGACTATCCCATAGCACAGATACGCAGTATTTT.

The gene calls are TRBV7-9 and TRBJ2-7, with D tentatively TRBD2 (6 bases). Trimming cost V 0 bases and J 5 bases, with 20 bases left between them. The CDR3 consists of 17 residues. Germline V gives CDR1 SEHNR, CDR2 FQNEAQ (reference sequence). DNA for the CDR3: TGTGCCAGCAGCTTAGCGAGGCGACTAGACGCGTTTCACGAGCAGTACTTC. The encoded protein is CASSLARRLDAFHEQYF.

In nucleotides, the CDR3 is TGTGCCAGCAGTGACTCGGCGAGCTCCTACAATGAGCAGTTCTTC. Amino acid sequence: CASSDSASSYNEQFF. The chain combines TRBV27 with TRBJ2-1, with no clear D. Germline V gives CDR1 MNHEY, CDR2 SMNVEV (reference sequence). V dropped 5 bases and J dropped 0 bases, with 11 bases sitting between them. The CDR3 runs to 15 residues.

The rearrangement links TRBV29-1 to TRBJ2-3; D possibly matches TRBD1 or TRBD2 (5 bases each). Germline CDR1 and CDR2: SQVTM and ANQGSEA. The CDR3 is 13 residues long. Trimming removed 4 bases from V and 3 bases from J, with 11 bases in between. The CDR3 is CSVVGGETDTQYF. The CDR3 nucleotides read TGCAGCGTTGTTGGGGGAGAAACAGATACGCAGTATTTT.

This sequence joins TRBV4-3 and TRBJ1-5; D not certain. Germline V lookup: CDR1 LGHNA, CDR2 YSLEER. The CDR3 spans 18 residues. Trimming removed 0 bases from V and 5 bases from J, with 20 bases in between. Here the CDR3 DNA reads TGCGCCAGCAGCCAAGATTCCGGTCGGGCCCCAGGTGATCAGCCCCAGCATTTT. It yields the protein CASSQDSGRAPGDQPQHF.

The CDR3 bases are TGTGCCAGCAGTTACCTCGGACTAGCGGACTCCTACGAGCAGTACTTC. Amino acids: CASSYLGLADSYEQYF. V gene TRBV6-5 combines with J gene TRBJ2-7; 10 positions match TRBD2. There are 16 residues in the CDR3. Germline lookup yields CDR1 MNHEY and CDR2 SVGAGI. The ends lost 2 bases at V and 0 bases at J; junction bases unmatched: 4.

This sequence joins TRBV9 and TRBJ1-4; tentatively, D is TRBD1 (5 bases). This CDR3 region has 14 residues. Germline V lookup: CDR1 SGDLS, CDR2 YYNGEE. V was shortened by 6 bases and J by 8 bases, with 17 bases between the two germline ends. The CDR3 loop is CASTRGRGDEKLFF. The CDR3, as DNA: TGTGCCAGCACCAGAGGGAGAGGGGACGAAAAACTGTTTTTT.

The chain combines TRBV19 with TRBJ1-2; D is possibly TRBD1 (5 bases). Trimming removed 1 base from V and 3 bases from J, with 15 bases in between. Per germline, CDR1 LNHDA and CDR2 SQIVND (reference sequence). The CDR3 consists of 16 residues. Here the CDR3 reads CASSIASVRGDYGYTF. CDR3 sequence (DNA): TGTGCCAGTAGTATAGCCTCAGTTAGGGGCGACTATGGCTACACCTTC.

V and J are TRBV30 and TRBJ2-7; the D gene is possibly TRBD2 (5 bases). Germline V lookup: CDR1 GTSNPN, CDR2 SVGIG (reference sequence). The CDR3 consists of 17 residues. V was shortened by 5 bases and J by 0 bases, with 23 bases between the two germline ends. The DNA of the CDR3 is TGTGCCTGGGATGCGGGCTATAAACCAGATAGCTCCTACGAGCAGTACTTC. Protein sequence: CAWDAGYKPDSSYEQYF. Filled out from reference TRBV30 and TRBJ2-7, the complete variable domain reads SQTIHQWPATLVQPVGSPLSLECTVEGTSNPNLYWYRQAAGRGLQLLFYSVGIGQISSEVPQNLSASRPQDRQFILSSKKLLLSDSGFYLCAWDAGYKPDSSYEQYFGPGTRLTVT.

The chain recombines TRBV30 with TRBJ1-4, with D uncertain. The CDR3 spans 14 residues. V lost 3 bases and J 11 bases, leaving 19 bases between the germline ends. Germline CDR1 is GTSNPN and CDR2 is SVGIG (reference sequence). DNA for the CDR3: TGTGCCTGGAGGAGCGGGAGCCCGCTGGGGAAACTGTTTTTT. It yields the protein CAWRSGSPLGKLFF.

The CDR3 nucleotides read TGTGCCAGCAGCTCACGGACAGATTTGAACACTGAAGCTTTCTTT. This codes for CASSSRTDLNTEAFF. This chain connects TRBV11-2 to TRBJ1-1, with D perhaps TRBD1 (6 bases). CDR3 length: 15 amino acids. Germline CDR1 SGHAT, CDR2 FQNNGV. Trimming took off 4 bases at V and 0 bases at J, with 12 bases between the two ends.

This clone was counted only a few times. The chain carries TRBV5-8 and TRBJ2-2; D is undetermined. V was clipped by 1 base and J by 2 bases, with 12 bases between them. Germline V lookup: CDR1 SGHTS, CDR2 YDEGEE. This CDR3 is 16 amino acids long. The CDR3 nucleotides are TGTGCCAGCAGCTTGTCGAACCGGATAAACACCGGGGAGCTGTTTTTT. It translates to CASSLSNRINTGELFF.

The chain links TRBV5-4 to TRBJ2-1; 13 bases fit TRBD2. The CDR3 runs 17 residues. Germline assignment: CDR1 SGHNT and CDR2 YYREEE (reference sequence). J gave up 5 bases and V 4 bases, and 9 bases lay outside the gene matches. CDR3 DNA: TGTGCCAGCAGCGAAGGACTAGCGGGAGCCCGGAACAATGAGCAGTTCTTC. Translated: CASSEGLAGARNNEQFF. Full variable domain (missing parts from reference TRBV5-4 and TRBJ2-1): ETGVTQSPTHLIKTRGQQVTLRCSSQSGHNTVSWYQQALGQGPQFIFQYYREEENGRGNFPPRFSGLQFPNYSSELNVNALELDDSALYLCASSEGLAGARNNEQFFGPGTRLTVL.

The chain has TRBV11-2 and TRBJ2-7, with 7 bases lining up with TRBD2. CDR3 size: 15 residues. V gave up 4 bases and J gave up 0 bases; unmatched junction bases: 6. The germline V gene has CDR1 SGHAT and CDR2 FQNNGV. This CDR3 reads CASSSLGTNSYEQYF. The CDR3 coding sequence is TGTGCCAGCAGCTCACTCGGGACTAACTCCTACGAGCAGTACTTC.

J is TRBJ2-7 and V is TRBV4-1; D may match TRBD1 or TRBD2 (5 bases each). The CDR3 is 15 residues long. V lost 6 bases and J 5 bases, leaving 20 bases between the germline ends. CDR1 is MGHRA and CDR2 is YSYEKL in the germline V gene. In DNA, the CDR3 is TGCGCCAGCAGAAAACAGGCTACGGGGTTCGACGAGCAGTACTTC. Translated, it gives CASRKQATGFDEQYF.

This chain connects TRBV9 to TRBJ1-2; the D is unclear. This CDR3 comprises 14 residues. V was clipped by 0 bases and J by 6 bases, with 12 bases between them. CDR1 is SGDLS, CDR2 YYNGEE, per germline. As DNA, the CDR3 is TGTGCCAGCAGCGTAGGGGGAGGATCTAATGGCTACACCTTC. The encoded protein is CASSVGGGSNGYTF.

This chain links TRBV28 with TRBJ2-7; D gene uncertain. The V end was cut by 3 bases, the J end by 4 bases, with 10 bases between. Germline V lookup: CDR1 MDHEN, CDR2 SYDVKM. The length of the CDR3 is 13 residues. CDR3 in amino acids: CASSFAPAYEQYF. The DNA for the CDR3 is TGTGCCAGCAGTTTCGCTCCAGCTTACGAGCAGTACTTC.

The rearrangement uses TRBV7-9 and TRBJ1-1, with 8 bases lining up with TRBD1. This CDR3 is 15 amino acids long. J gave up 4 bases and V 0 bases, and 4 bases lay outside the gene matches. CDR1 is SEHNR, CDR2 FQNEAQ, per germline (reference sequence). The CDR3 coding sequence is TGTGCCAGCAGCTTAGCGCAGGGGGCCATCACTGAAGCTTTCTTT. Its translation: CASSLAQGAITEAFF.

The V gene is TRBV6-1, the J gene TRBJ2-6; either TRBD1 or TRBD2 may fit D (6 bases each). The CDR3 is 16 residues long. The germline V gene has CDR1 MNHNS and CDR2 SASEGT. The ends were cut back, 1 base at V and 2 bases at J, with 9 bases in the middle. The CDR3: CASSEVGGAGANVLTF. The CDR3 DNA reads TGTGCCAGCAGTGAAGTCGGGGGCGCTGGGGCCAACGTCCTGACTTTC.

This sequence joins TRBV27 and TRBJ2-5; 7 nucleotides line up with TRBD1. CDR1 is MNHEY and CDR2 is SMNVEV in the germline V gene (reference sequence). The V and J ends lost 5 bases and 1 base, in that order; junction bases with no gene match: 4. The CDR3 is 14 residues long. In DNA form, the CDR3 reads TGTGCCAGCAGTGACAGGGTTGGCCAAGAGACCCAGTACTTC. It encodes CASSDRVGQETQYF.

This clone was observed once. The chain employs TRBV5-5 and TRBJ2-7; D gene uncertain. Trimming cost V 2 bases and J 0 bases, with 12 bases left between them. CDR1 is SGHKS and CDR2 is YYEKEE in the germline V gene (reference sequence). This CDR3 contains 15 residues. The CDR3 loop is CASSFLLRGSYEQYF. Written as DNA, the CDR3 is TGTGCCAGCAGCTTTCTACTCCGAGGCTCCTACGAGCAGTACTTC.

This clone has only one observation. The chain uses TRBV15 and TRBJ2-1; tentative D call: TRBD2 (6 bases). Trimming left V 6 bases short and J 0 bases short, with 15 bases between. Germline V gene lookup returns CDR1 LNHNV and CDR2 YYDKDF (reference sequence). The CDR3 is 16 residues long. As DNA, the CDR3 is TGTGCCACCAGTCCTCAGGGCGGGATCTCCTACAATGAGCAGTTCTTC. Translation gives CATSPQGGISYNEQFF.

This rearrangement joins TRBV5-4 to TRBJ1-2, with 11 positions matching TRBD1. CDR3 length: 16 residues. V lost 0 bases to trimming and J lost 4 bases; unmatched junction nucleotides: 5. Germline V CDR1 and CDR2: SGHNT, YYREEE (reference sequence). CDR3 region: CASSLGGQGAGYGYTF. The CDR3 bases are TGTGCCAGCAGCTTGGGCGGACAGGGGGCGGGCTATGGCTACACCTTC.

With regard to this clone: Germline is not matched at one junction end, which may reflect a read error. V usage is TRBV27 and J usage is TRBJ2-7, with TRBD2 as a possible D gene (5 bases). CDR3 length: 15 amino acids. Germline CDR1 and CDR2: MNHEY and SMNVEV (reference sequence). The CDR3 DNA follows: TGCGACGTCCCCTTAAAACTAGGTCCGACCTACGAGCAGTACTTC. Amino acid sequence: CDVPLKLGPTYEQYF.